This T cell receptor beta chain was observed in a study of T cell changes during pregnancy in multiple sclerosis. Measured with immunoSEQ multiplex PCR; TCRdb has only the in-frame clones, and not every one. The data show under 130,000 clones, roughly 92% seen once. The V gene's germline CDR1 is KGHSH and CDR2 LQKENI. The CDR3 is 12 amino acids. With 6 bases removed from V and 8 bases from J, the gap between germline ends came to 10 bases. Sequenced material: peripheral blood, taken after pregnancy. This clonotype was obtained from a female donor with multiple sclerosis, enrolled in a pregnancy study. This chain uses TRBV18 with TRBJ1-4; no clear D gene. The CDR3 here is CASSALGEKLFF. The CDR3 DNA is TGTGCCAGCTCGGCGCTAGGAGAAAAACTGTTTTTT.